Listed here are 18 T cell receptor beta chains from one sample, sequenced in a study of cytomegalovirus exposure and HLA in healthy donors. Primers for the PCR totalled 60 Vbeta and 13 Jbeta. This table comes from immunoSEQ multiplex PCR, and its TCRdb copy is limited to in-frame clones, with some not included. The sample lists 100,000 or so clones; 77% were seen once. The sample was PBMCs. These receptors all come from a man aged 35 to 55 in good health and CMV-seropositive.

This rearrangement joins TRBV29-1 to TRBJ1-2; D possibly corresponds to TRBD1 (5 bases). Trimming took off 2 bases at V and 5 bases at J, with 15 bases between the two ends. CDR3 length equals 14 residues. Germline CDR1 is SQVTM and CDR2 is ANQGSEA. DNA for the CDR3: TGCAGCGTTGAATTAGTACAGGCTTTTTATGGCTACACCTTC. As protein: CSVELVQAFYGYTF.

V and J are TRBV9 and TRBJ2-4, with TRBD2 matching 12 bases. Trimming cost V 3 bases and J 2 bases; bases outside gene matches: 3. CDR3 length: 16 residues. Germline-derived CDR1 and CDR2 are SGDLS and YYNGEE. DNA for the CDR3: TGTGCCAGCAGCGCCGGACTAGCGGGGACCAAAAACATTCAGTACTTC. Residues: CASSAGLAGTKNIQYF.

This clone occurred many times. The chain couples TRBV25-1 to TRBJ1-1; D ambiguous. Germline loops: CDR1 MGHDK, CDR2 SYGVNS. This CDR3 comprises 11 residues. With 6 bases removed from V and 12 bases from J, the gap between germline ends came to 14 bases. The CDR3 region is CASSAPGGTFF. CDR3 nucleotide sequence: TGTGCCAGCAGCGCCCCGGGTGGCACTTTCTTT. Full variable domain (remainder filled in from reference TRBV25-1 and TRBJ1-1): EADIYQTPRYLVIGTGKKITLECSQTMGHDKMYWYQQDPGMELHLIHYSYGVNSTEKGDLSSESTVSRIRTEHFPLTLESARPSHTSQYLCASSAPGGTFFGQGTRLTVV.

This chain joins TRBV7-9 and TRBJ2-5; 8 bases are a match to TRBD2. The V gene end was trimmed by 1 base and the J gene end by 2 bases; junction bases not matched to a gene: 3. This CDR3 has 15 amino acids. From germline, CDR1 is SEHNR and CDR2 FQNEAQ (reference sequence). CDR3 DNA: TGTGCCAGCAGCTTAGGGTCTAGCGGGCAAGAGACCCAGTACTTC. This gives the protein CASSLGSSGQETQYF.

This clone was picked up a small number of times. This chain links TRBV30 with TRBJ2-1; possibly TRBD2 for D (7 bases). V dropped 0 bases and J dropped 8 bases, with 14 bases sitting between them. The CDR3 contains 14 residues. CDR1 and CDR2 from the germline V gene are GTSNPN and SVGIG (reference sequence). The DNA of the CDR3 is TGTGCCTGGAGTGTACTGGGCGGGGGCTATGAGCAGTTCTTC. It is translated as CAWSVLGGGYEQFF.

The V gene is TRBV9, the J gene TRBJ2-7; tentatively, D is TRBD2 (5 bases). CDR1 is SGDLS, CDR2 YYNGEE, per germline. This CDR3 comprises 14 residues. V was cut by 0 bases and J by 0 bases, with 7 bases left in between. The DNA for the CDR3 is TGTGCCAGCAGCGTAGGCGGGCGCTCCTACGAGCAGTACTTC. Amino acids: CASSVGGRSYEQYF.

The chain uses TRBV4-2 and TRBJ2-7, with 9 bases lining up with TRBD2. The CDR3 runs to 17 residues. Germline CDR1 and CDR2: LGHNA and YNFKEQ. The junction had 15 bases not matched to a gene; V was cut back by 3 bases and J by 6 bases. The CDR3 nucleotides read TGTGCCAGCAGCCAGGAGTCAACCGGGACTAGCTCTAGCGAGCAGTACTTC. Translating gives CASSQESTGTSSSEQYF.

J is TRBJ1-5 and V is TRBV28, with D unclear. The V gene lost 3 bases and the J gene lost 9 bases, with 15 bases spanning the gap. There are 14 residues in the CDR3. Germline V gene lookup returns CDR1 MDHEN and CDR2 SYDVKM. CDR3 sequence (DNA): TGTGCCAGCAGTTTCTACGAGCCTCGTAGGCCCCAGCATTTT. This gives the protein CASSFYEPRRPQHF.

The chain recombines TRBV27 with TRBJ1-2, with TRBD1 identical over 9 bases. The CDR3 runs to 18 residues. CDR1 and CDR2 from the germline V gene are MNHEY and SMNVEV (reference sequence). V lost 5 bases and J lost 0; bases outside the gene matches: 13. This CDR3 is CASSAWDRAERTNYGYTF. The DNA for the CDR3 is TGTGCCAGCAGTGCTTGGGACAGGGCGGAGAGGACTAACTATGGCTACACCTTC.

CDR3 loop: CASSSEAARSYNEQFF. CDR3 DNA sequence: TGCGCCAGCAGCTCCGAGGCCGCAAGGTCCTACAATGAGCAGTTCTTC. This sequence joins TRBV5-1 and TRBJ2-1, with D unresolved. V shed 3 bases and J shed 1 base, with 14 bases lying between them. This CDR3 comprises 16 residues. Germline values: CDR1 SGHRS, CDR2 YFSETQ.

The J gene is TRBJ2-7, the V gene TRBV5-6; tentative D call: TRBD1 (6 bases). CDR3 size: 12 residues. The V and J ends lost 5 bases and 5 bases respectively, with 11 bases between them. Germline CDR1 SGHDT, CDR2 YYEEEE. The CDR3 sequence: CASRLQGDEQYF. CDR3 DNA: TGTGCCAGCAGGTTACAGGGCGACGAGCAGTACTTC.

This clone was detected only a few times. The DNA for the CDR3 is TGTGCCAGCAGTTCTCAGTATTCACCCCTCCACTTT. Translated, it gives CASSSQYSPLHF. The V gene is TRBV6-1, the J gene TRBJ1-6, with D unclear. This CDR3 has 12 residues. Germline CDR1 is MNHNS and CDR2 is SASEGT. Trimming left V 5 bases short and J 8 bases short, with 7 bases between.

V gene TRBV7-9 combines with J gene TRBJ1-2; the D is unclear. Germline CDR1 reads SEHNR; CDR2 reads FQNEAQ (reference sequence). The CDR3 runs to 13 residues. Trimming cost V 10 bases and J 7 bases, with 19 bases left between them. CDR3 DNA: TGTGCCACCTTAGGTGAGGCAATGGGTGGCTACACCTTC. As protein: CATLGEAMGGYTF.

The rearrangement uses TRBV5-4 and TRBJ2-1, with 7 positions matching TRBD2. CDR1 is SGHNT and CDR2 is YYREEE in the germline V gene (reference sequence). The CDR3 spans 16 residues. The trim removed 4 bases at V and 4 bases at J, leaving 11 bases unmatched. The CDR3 here is CASSPHGGDLYNEQFF. The CDR3 DNA reads TGTGCCAGCAGCCCCCATGGGGGGGACTTATACAATGAGCAGTTCTTC.

V gene TRBV7-3 combines with J gene TRBJ2-5; weak D call: TRBD2 (7 bases). Per germline, CDR1 SGHTA and CDR2 FQGTGA. The CDR3 totals 16 residues. Trimming took off 2 bases at V and 5 bases at J, with 18 bases between the two ends. In DNA form, the CDR3 reads TGTGCCAGCAGCTTAGGTTTGGGGGGGGGCTCCGAGACCCAGTACTTC. Translated: CASSLGLGGGSETQYF.

V gene TRBV27 combines with J gene TRBJ1-6; TRBD1 matches at 7 bases. V lost 7 bases and J lost 4; bases outside the gene matches: 4. The length of the CDR3 is 14 residues. The V gene's germline CDR1 is MNHEY and CDR2 SMNVEV (reference sequence). CDR3 nucleotides: TGTGCCAGCAACACGGGACAGTATAATTCACCCCTCCACTTT. As protein: CASNTGQYNSPLHF.

The chain combines TRBV14 with TRBJ2-1, with a tentative D call TRBD1 (5 bases). In germline, CDR1 is SGHDN, CDR2 FVKESK. V lost 0 bases, J lost 9 bases, and 21 bases lay in between. The CDR3 is 17 residues long. The CDR3 sequence is CASSQEGFRDPLGEQFF. The CDR3 DNA reads as TGTGCCAGCAGCCAAGAGGGTTTCAGGGATCCCCTTGGTGAGCAGTTCTTC.

The rearrangement links TRBV5-1 to TRBJ1-4; D unclear. Trimming cost V 0 bases and J 0 bases, with 9 bases left between them. The germline V gene encodes CDR1 SGHRS and CDR2 YFSETQ. This CDR3 comprises 16 residues. CDR3 residues: CASSLAALSTNEKLFF. CDR3 bases: TGCGCCAGCAGCTTGGCCGCGCTGTCAACTAATGAAAAACTGTTTTTT.